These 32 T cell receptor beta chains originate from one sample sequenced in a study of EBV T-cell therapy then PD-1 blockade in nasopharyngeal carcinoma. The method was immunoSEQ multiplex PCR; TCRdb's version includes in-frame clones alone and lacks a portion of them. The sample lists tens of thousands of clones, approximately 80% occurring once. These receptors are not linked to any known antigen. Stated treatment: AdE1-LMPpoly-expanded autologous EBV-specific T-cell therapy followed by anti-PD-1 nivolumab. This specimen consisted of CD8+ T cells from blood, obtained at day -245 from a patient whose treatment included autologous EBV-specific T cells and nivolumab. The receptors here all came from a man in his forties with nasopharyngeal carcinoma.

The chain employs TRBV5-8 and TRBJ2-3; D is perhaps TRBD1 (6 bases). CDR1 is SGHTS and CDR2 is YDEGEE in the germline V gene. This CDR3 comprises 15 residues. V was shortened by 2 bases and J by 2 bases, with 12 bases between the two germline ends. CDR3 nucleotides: TGTGCCAGCAGCTTACAGGGAAGGATCACAGATACGCAGTATTTT. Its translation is CASSLQGRITDTQYF.

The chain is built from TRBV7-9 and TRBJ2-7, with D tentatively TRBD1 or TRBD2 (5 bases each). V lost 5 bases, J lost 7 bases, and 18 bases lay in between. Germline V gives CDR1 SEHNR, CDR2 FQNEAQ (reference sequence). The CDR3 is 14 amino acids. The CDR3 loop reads CASSPPGPLREQYF. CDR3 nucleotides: TGTGCCAGCAGCCCACCGGGACCCCTCAGAGAGCAGTACTTC.

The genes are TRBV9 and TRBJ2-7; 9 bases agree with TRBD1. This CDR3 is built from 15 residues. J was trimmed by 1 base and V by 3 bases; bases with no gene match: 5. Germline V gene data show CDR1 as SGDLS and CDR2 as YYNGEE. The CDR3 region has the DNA TGTGCCAGCAGCGGATCGACAGGGGGTTCCTACGAGCAGTACTTC. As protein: CASSGSTGGSYEQYF.

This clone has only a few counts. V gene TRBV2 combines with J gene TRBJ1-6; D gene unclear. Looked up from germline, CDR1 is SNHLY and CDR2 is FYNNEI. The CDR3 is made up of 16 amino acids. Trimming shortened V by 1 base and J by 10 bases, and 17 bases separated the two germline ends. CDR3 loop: CASSEGVRPLGSPLHF. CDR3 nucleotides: TGTGCCAGCAGTGAAGGGGTTCGACCGCTGGGGTCACCCCTCCACTTT. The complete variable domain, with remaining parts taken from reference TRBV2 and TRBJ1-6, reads EPEVTQTPSHQVTQMGQEVILRCVPISNHLYFYWYRQILGQKVEFLVSFYNNEISEKSEIFDDQFSVERPDGSNFTLKIRSTKLEDSAMYFCASSEGVRPLGSPLHFGNGTRLTVT.

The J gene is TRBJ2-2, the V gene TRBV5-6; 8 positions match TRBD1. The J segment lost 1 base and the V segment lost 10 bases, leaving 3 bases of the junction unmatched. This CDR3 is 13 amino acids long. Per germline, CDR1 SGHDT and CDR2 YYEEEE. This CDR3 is CAHGQGNTGELFF. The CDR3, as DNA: TGTGCCCACGGACAGGGGAACACCGGGGAGCTGTTTTTT.

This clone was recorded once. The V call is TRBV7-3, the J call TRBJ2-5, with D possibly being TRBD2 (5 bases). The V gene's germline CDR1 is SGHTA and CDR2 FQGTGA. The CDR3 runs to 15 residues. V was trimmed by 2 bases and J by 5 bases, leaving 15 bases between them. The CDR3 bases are TGTGCCAGCAGCTTATCATACGGGATCGAGGAGACCCAGTACTTC. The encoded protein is CASSLSYGIEETQYF.

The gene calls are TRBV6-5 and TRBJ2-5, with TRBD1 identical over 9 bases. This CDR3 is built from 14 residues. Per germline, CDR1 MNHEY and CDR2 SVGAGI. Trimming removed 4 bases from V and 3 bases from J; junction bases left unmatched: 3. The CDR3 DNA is TGTGCCAGCAGTTTTACAGGGGGCGAAGAGACCCAGTACTTC. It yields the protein CASSFTGGEETQYF.

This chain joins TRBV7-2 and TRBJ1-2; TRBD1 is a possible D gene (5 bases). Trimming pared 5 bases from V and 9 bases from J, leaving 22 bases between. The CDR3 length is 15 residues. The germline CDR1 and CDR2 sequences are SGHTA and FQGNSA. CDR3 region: CASSPSGRGSRSYTF. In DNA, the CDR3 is TGTGCCAGCAGCCCCAGTGGAAGGGGCAGTAGAAGCTACACCTTC.

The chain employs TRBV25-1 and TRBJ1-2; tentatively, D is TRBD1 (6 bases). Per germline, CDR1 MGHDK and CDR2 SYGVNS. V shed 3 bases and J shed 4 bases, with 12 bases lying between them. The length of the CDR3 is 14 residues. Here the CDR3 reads CASSDTGAFYGYTF. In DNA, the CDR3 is TGTGCCAGCAGTGACACGGGGGCTTTCTATGGCTACACCTTC.

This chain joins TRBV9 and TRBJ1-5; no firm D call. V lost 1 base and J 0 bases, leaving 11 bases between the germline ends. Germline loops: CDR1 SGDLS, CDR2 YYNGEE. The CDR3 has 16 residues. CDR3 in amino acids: CASSVSRTASNQPQHF. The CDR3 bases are TGTGCCAGCAGCGTAAGTCGGACTGCTAGCAATCAGCCCCAGCATTTT.

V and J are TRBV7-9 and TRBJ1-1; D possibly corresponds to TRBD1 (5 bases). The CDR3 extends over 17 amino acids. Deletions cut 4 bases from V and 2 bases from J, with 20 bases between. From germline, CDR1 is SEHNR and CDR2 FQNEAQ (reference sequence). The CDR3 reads CASSSSRGDRVNTEAFF. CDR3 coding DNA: TGTGCCAGCAGCTCCTCTCGGGGCGACAGAGTAAACACTGAAGCTTTCTTT.

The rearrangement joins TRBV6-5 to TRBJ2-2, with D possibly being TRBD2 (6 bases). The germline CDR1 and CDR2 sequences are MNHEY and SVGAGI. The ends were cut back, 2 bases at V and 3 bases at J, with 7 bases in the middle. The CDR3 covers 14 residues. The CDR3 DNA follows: TGTGCCAGCAGTTACAGGGACTACACCGGGGAGCTGTTTTTT. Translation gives CASSYRDYTGELFF.

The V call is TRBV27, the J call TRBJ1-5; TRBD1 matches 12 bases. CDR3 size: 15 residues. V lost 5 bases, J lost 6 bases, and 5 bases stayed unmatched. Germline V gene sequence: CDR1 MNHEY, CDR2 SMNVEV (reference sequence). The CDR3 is CASSPGQGAGQPQHF. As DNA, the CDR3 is TGTGCCAGCAGTCCGGGACAGGGGGCAGGTCAGCCCCAGCATTTT.

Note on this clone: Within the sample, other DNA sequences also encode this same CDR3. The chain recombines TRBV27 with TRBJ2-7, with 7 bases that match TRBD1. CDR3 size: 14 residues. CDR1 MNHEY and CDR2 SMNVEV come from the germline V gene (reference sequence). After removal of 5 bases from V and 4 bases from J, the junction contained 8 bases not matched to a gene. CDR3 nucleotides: TGTGCCAGCAGTCTAACCGGGACAGCATACGAGCAGTACTTC. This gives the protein CASSLTGTAYEQYF.

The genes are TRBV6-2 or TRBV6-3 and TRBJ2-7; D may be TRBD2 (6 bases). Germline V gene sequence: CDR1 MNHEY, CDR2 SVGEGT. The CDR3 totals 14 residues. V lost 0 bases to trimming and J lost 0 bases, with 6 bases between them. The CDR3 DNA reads TGTGCCAGCAGTTACTCGGGGGGCTCCTACGAGCAGTACTTC. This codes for CASSYSGGSYEQYF.

The CDR3 loop reads CASSAPRGGNEQYF. CDR3 sequence (DNA): TGTGCCAGCAGTGCACCAAGGGGGGGAAACGAGCAGTACTTC. This chain connects TRBV27 to TRBJ2-7; the D gene is possibly TRBD2 (7 bases). Germline CDR1 is MNHEY and CDR2 is SMNVEV (reference sequence). The CDR3 spans 14 residues. Between the trimmed V and J ends, which lost 5 bases and 5 bases, there was a span of 16 bases.

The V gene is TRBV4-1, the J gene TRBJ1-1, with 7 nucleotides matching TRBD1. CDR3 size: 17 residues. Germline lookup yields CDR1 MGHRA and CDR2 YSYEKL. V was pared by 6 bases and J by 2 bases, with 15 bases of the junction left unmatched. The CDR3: CASSFRQGRGLNTEAFF. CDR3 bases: TGCGCCAGCAGTTTCCGACAGGGACGAGGTTTAAACACTGAAGCTTTCTTT.

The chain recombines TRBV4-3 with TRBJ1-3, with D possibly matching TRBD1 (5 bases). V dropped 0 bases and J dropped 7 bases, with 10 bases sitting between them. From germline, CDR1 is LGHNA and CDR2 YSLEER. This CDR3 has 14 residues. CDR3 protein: CASSQELGLNTIYF. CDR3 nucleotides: TGCGCCAGCAGCCAAGAGCTGGGACTCAACACCATATATTTT.

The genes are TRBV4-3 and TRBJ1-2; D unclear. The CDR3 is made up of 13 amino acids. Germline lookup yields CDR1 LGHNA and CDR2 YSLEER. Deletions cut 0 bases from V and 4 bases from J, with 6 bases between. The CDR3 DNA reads TGCGCCAGCAGCCAAGATCTGGTCTATGGCTACACCTTC. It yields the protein CASSQDLVYGYTF.

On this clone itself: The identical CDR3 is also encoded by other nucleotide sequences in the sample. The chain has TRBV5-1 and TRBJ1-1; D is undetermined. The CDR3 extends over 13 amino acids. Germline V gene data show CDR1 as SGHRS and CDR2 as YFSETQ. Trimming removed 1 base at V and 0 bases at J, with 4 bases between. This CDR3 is CASSLSLNTEAFF. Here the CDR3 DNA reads TGCGCCAGCAGCTTGAGCCTGAACACTGAAGCTTTCTTT.

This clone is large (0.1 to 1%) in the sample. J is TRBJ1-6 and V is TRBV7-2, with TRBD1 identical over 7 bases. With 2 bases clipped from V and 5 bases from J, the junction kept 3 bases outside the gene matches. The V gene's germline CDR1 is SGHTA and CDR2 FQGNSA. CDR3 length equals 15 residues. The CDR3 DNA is TGTGCCAGCAGCTTATTCGGGACAGATAATTCACCCCTCCACTTT. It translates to CASSLFGTDNSPLHF.

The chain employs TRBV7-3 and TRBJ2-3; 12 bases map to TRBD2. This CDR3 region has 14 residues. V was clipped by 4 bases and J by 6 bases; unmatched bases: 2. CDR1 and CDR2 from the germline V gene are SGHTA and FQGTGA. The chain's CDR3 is CASSSSGGADTQYF. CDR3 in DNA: TGTGCCAGCAGCTCTAGCGGGGGGGCCGATACGCAGTATTTT. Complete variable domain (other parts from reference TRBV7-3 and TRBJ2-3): GAGVSQTPSNKVTEKGKYVELRCDPISGHTALYWYRQSLGQGPEFLIYFQGTGAADDSGLPNDRFFAVRPEGSVSTLKIQRTERGDSAVYLCASSSSGGADTQYFGPGTRLTVL.

The CDR3 loop is CSARDLYGYTF. CDR3 nucleotide sequence: TGCAGTGCTAGGGACCTCTATGGCTACACCTTC. The rearrangement links TRBV20-1 to TRBJ1-2; D uncertain. Trimming removed 3 bases at V and 4 bases at J, with 6 bases between. Germline V gene lookup returns CDR1 DFQATT and CDR2 SNEGSKA (reference sequence). The CDR3 length is 11 residues.

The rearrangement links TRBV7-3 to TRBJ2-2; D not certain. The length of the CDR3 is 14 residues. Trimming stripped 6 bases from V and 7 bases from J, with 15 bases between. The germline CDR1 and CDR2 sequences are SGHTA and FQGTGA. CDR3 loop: CASRPGPLFGELFF. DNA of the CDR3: TGTGCCAGCAGGCCAGGTCCCCTTTTCGGGGAGCTGTTTTTT.

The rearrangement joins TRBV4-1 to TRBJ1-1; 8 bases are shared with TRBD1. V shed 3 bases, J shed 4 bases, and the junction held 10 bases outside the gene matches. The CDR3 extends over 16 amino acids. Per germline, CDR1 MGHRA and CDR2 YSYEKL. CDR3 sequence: CASSHQGDRGGTEAFF. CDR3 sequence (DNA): TGCGCCAGCAGCCATCAAGGCGACAGGGGAGGCACTGAAGCTTTCTTT.

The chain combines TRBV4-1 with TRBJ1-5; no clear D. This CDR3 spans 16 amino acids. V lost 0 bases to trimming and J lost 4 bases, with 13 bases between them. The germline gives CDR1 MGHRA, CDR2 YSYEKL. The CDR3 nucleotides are TGCGCCAGCAGCCAAGATCTTTACAGTCCTAATCAGCCCCAGCATTTT. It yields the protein CASSQDLYSPNQPQHF.

CDR3 DNA: TGTGCCAGCAGCCATGGATCAGGGGATGGCTACACCTTC. Amino acids: CASSHGSGDGYTF. The chain combines TRBV9 with TRBJ1-2; D is perhaps TRBD1 (6 bases). Germline assignment: CDR1 SGDLS and CDR2 YYNGEE. V lost 4 bases, J lost 6 bases, and 13 bases lay in between. The length of the CDR3 is 13 residues.

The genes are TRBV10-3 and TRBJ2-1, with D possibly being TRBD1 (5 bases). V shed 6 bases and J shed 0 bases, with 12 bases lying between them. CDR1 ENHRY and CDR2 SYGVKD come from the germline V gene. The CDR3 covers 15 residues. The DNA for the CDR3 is TGTGCCATCAGAGGGGAACAGAGCTCCTACAATGAGCAGTTCTTC. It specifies CAIRGEQSSYNEQFF.

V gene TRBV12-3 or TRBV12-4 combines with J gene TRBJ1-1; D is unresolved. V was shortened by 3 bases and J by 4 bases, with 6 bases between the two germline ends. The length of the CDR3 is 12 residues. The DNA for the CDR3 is TGTGCCAGCAGTTTGTTCGGCACTGAAGCTTTCTTT. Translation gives CASSLFGTEAFF.

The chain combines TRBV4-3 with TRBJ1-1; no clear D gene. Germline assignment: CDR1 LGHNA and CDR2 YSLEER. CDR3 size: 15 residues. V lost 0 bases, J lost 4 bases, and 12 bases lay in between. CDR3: CASSQDRRTGTEAFF. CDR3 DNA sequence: TGCGCCAGCAGCCAAGATAGAAGGACGGGCACTGAAGCTTTCTTT.

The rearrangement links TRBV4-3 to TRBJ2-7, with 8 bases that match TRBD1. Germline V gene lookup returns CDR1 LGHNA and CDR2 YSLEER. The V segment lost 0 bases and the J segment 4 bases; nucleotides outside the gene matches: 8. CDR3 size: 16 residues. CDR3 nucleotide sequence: TGCGCCAGCAGCCAAGATGGGACAGGCACGGGGTACGAGCAGTACTTC. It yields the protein CASSQDGTGTGYEQYF.

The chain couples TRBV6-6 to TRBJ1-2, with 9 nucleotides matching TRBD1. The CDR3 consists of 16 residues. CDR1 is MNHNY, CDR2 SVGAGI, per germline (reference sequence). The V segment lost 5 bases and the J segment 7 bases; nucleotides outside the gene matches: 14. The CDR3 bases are TGTGCCAGCAGTGCCGCGGAATGGGACAGGGTGTCTGGCTACACCTTC. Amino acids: CASSAAEWDRVSGYTF.